This TCR beta chain was recovered during a study of cytomegalovirus exposure and HLA in healthy donors. Study in general: Drawn from HLA-typed donors, 80 million to 100 million unique TCRs were held in an early data release. Findings of the study overall: CMV serostatus was the only immune exposure information that was available. Three of the chains that were CMV-associated were confirmed in vitro to be specific for CMV antigens.

The CDR3 sequence is 14 residues long. V lost 3 bases to trimming and J lost 4 bases; unmatched junction nucleotides: 4. CDR1 is SGHAT, CDR2 FQNNGV, per germline. A word on this clone: Its antigen remains unidentified.

A multiplex PCR was run with 60 Vbeta primers and 13 Jbeta primers. The assay was immunoSEQ multiplex PCR, and TCRdb's table has in-frame clones only and misses some. This sample contains about 210,000 clones. This TCR was sampled from a woman aged 25 to 39 in good health and CMV-seropositive. The sequenced material came from PBMCs. V gene TRBV11-2 combines with J gene TRBJ2-5; 8 nucleotides agree with TRBD1. CDR3 bases: TGTGCCAGCAGCTTCGACAGGGGAGGAGAGACCCAGTACTTC. It codes for CASSFDRGGETQYF.